The next 32 T cell receptor beta chains were all read from a single sample in a study of T-cell reconstitution after alpha-beta-depleted transplantation in children. The TCRbeta library was prepared with unique molecular identifiers. TCRdb called the PCR reads again in MiXCR, with one record for every CDR3 protein. The sample records about 70,000 distinct CDR3 sequences, approximately 10% being singletons. The input for sequencing was PBMCs, taken before TCRalphabeta/CD19-depleted stem cell transplant. The receptors shown here come from a boy between 10 and 17 years old with acute myeloid leukemia, due to receive a stem cell transplant.

This clonotype was seen at least ten times. CDR3 nucleotides: TGTGCCAGCAGCCAAGATATTCTCCAAAACATTCAGTACTTC. Amino acid sequence: CASSQDILQNIQYF. This chain joins TRBV3-1 and TRBJ2-4, with no clear D. Between the trimmed V and J ends, which lost 0 bases and 5 bases, there was a span of 8 bases. The CDR3 is made up of 14 amino acids. The V gene's germline CDR1 is LGHDT and CDR2 YNNKEL (reference sequence).

This clonotype occurred many times. The V call is TRBV12-3 or TRBV12-4, the J call TRBJ2-2, with 7 bases that match TRBD1. This CDR3 comprises 15 residues. J gave up 0 bases and V 4 bases, and 2 bases lay outside the gene matches. The CDR3 coding sequence is TGTGCCAGCAGTTCCGGGACAGCGAACACCGGGGAGCTGTTTTTT. It is translated as CASSSGTANTGELFF.

This clonotype was observed many times. The gene calls are TRBV20-1 and TRBJ2-3, with D possibly being TRBD2 (5 bases). The length of the CDR3 is 13 residues. V was pared by 4 bases and J by 3 bases, with 11 bases between. Germline-derived CDR1 and CDR2 are DFQATT and SNEGSKA (reference sequence). In DNA, the CDR3 is TGCAGTGCTACCCTGACTACTACAGATACGCAGTATTTT. Its protein product is CSATLTTTDTQYF.

This clonotype was observed many times. The chain is built from TRBV7-2 and TRBJ2-7; 8 bases are a match to TRBD2. The CDR3 spans 15 residues. CDR1 is SGHTA, CDR2 FQGNSA, per germline. Trimming cost V 5 bases and J 5 bases; bases outside gene matches: 11. The DNA of the CDR3 is TGTGCCAGCAGCCGAGGAGCGGGGGCGGTAGACGAGCAGTACTTC. Protein product: CASSRGAGAVDEQYF.

This clonotype was recorded many times. CDR3 residues: CATAVGDTQYF. The CDR3 DNA sequence: TGTGCCACCGCAGTGGGGGATACGCAGTATTTT. The chain combines TRBV24-1 with TRBJ2-3; unclear D gene. The CDR3 length is 11 residues. Trimming pared 9 bases from V and 6 bases from J, leaving 9 bases between. Germline V CDR1 and CDR2: KGHDR, SFDVKD.

At least ten counts were recorded for this clonotype. The J gene is TRBJ2-5, the V gene TRBV20-1, with D tentatively TRBD2 (6 bases). Germline V gene sequence: CDR1 DFQATT, CDR2 SNEGSKA (reference sequence). V was clipped by 3 bases and J by 8 bases, with 19 bases between them. This CDR3 is built from 14 residues. CDR3 loop: CSARGTGEGRTQYF. CDR3 nucleotide sequence: TGCAGTGCTAGGGGGACTGGGGAAGGCCGTACCCAGTACTTC.

This clonotype showed up many times. The chain uses TRBV9 and TRBJ1-6; 8 positions agree with TRBD1. Germline V gives CDR1 SGDLS, CDR2 YYNGEE. V dropped 0 bases and J dropped 7; count of bases not matched to a gene: 3. The CDR3 spans 15 residues. CDR3 region: CASSVAGGYNSPLHF. CDR3 in DNA: TGTGCCAGCAGCGTAGCAGGGGGCTACAATTCACCCCTCCACTTT. The whole variable domain, remainder taken from reference TRBV9 and TRBJ1-6, is DSGVTQTPKHLITATGQRVTLRCSPRSGDLSVYWYQQSLDQGLQFLIQYYNGEERAKGNILERFSAQQFPDLHSELNLSSLELGDSALYFCASSVAGGYNSPLHFGNGTRLTVT.

This clonotype was seen more than once but under ten times. V usage is TRBV12-3 or TRBV12-4 and J usage is TRBJ1-6; TRBD1 agrees at 9 bases. This CDR3 comprises 16 residues. The ends lost 6 bases at V and 5 bases at J; junction bases unmatched: 8. CDR3 DNA sequence: TGTGCCAGCAGCCTAACCCGGGACAGGGATAATTCACCCCTCCACTTT. Residues: CASSLTRDRDNSPLHF.

The table lists this clonotype with many counts. The V and J genes are TRBV24-1 and TRBJ2-7; D is ambiguous. The CDR3 sequence is 9 residues long. Trimming left V 9 bases short and J 4 bases short, with 3 bases between. Germline CDR1 KGHDR, CDR2 SFDVKD. CDR3 residues: CATAYEQYV. The CDR3 DNA sequence: TGTGCCACCGCTTACGAGCAGTACGTC.

This clonotype was recorded many times. The chain joins TRBV25-1 to TRBJ1-5; no clear D gene. Trimming took off 4 bases at V and 7 bases at J, with 8 bases between the two ends. Germline values: CDR1 MGHDK, CDR2 SYGVNS. The CDR3 totals 12 residues. The CDR3 DNA follows: TGTGCCAGCAGTGTTGGAGCGCAGCCCCAGCATTTT. This sequence encodes CASSVGAQPQHF.

This clonotype was observed at least ten times. The chain combines TRBV4-3 with TRBJ1-4; the match to TRBD1 covers 8 bases. This CDR3 comprises 15 residues. J was trimmed by 10 bases and V by 1 base; bases with no gene match: 8. CDR1 and CDR2 (germline): LGHNA, YSLEER. The CDR3 DNA is TGCGCCAGCAGCCAAGGCGGGACAGGCTCGCGAAAACTGTTTTTT. Translating gives CASSQGGTGSRKLFF.

The table lists this clonotype with many counts. The gene calls are TRBV29-1 and TRBJ2-1; D unresolved. Between the trimmed V and J ends, which lost 6 bases and 9 bases, there was a span of 21 bases. CDR1 is SQVTM and CDR2 is ANQGSEA in the germline V gene. This CDR3 has 14 residues. CDR3 in DNA: TGCAGCGTCCTAGGCGTCAGTGCGAAAGCTGAGCAGTTCTTC. The encoded protein is CSVLGVSAKAEQFF.

This clonotype was seen repeatedly, ten times or more. The V gene is TRBV28, the J gene TRBJ2-7, with a weak D call TRBD1 (6 bases). V was shortened by 3 bases and J by 2 bases, with 11 bases between the two germline ends. Germline V CDR1 and CDR2: MDHEN, SYDVKM. The CDR3 consists of 14 residues. CDR3 in DNA: TGTGCCAGCAGTTTTGGTGACAGGCCCTACGAGCAGTACTTC. It codes for CASSFGDRPYEQYF. The whole variable domain, remainder taken from reference TRBV28 and TRBJ2-7, is DVKVTQSSRYLVKRTGEKVFLECVQDMDHENMFWYRQDPGLGLRLIYFSYDVKMKEKGDIPEGYSVSREKKERFSLILESASTNQTSMYLCASSFGDRPYEQYFGPGTRLTVT.

The chain links TRBV6-5 to TRBJ2-2; 8 bases agree with TRBD2. V shed 5 bases, J shed 7 bases, and the junction held 6 bases outside the gene matches. CDR1 is MNHEY and CDR2 is SVGAGI in the germline V gene. CDR3 size: 14 residues. CDR3 sequence: CASSLPGGGGELFF. DNA of the CDR3: TGTGCCAGCAGTCTACCGGGGGGGGGCGGGGAGCTGTTTTTT.

This clonotype was counted ten times or more. The chain combines TRBV20-1 with TRBJ2-7; possibly TRBD2 for D (7 bases). Germline CDR1 DFQATT, CDR2 SNEGSKA (reference sequence). V lost 1 base and J lost 1, with 14 bases in between. The CDR3 runs 15 residues. The CDR3: CSARGAGEGSYEQYF. Here the CDR3 DNA reads TGCAGTGCTAGAGGGGCAGGGGAGGGTTCCTACGAGCAGTACTTC.

At least ten counts were recorded for this clonotype. The chain recombines TRBV6-2 or TRBV6-3 with TRBJ2-7; D unresolved. CDR3 length: 14 amino acids. The V and J ends lost 2 bases and 1 base respectively, with 9 bases between them. Germline-derived CDR1 and CDR2 are MNHEY and SVGEGT. CDR3 bases: TGTGCCAGCAGTTACGGGTACGGATCCTACGAGCAGTACTTC. It specifies CASSYGYGSYEQYF.

This clonotype was detected ten times or more. The gene calls are TRBV10-2 and TRBJ2-2; D unclear. CDR3 length equals 11 residues. Germline values: CDR1 WSHSY, CDR2 SAAADI. V shed 2 bases and J shed 8 bases, with 3 bases lying between them. The CDR3 bases are TGCGCCAGCAGTGAGGGAGGGGAGCTGTTTTTT. Amino acids: CASSEGGELFF.

This clonotype was picked up many times. This chain links TRBV6-5 with TRBJ1-1; possibly TRBD1 for D (6 bases). V was pared by 2 bases and J by 0 bases, with 10 bases between. The CDR3 spans 15 residues. Germline CDR1 reads MNHEY; CDR2 reads SVGAGI. The CDR3 DNA reads as TGTGCCAGCAGTTACAGGGGGGTTGTGAACACTGAAGCTTTCTTT. It translates to CASSYRGVVNTEAFF.

This clonotype was seen ten or more times. The chain uses TRBV20-1 and TRBJ1-6; D is undetermined. The CDR3 spans 12 residues. Germline CDR1 DFQATT, CDR2 SNEGSKA (reference sequence). Trimming removed 3 bases at V and 10 bases at J, with 10 bases between. The DNA for the CDR3 is TGCAGTGCTAGCCTTGAGGACTCACCCCTCCACTTT. Its protein product is CSASLEDSPLHF.

The table lists this clonotype with many counts. V is TRBV5-1 and J is TRBJ2-3; D is possibly TRBD2 (5 bases). Trimming left V 4 bases short and J 2 bases short, with 17 bases between. The CDR3 consists of 16 residues. Germline CDR1 and CDR2: SGHRS and YFSETQ. Here the CDR3 reads CASSPGRTLTTDTQYF. The CDR3 DNA reads as TGCGCCAGCAGCCCCGGGCGGACTCTTACCACAGATACGCAGTATTTT.

There are many counts of this clonotype. The rearrangement joins TRBV5-1 to TRBJ2-2; the D is unclear. The CDR3 contains 14 residues. Germline assignment: CDR1 SGHRS and CDR2 YFSETQ. The ends were cut back, 3 bases at V and 5 bases at J, with 11 bases in the middle. The CDR3 here is CASSSTSFTGELFF. CDR3 nucleotides: TGCGCCAGCAGCTCGACAAGTTTTACCGGGGAGCTGTTTTTT. The entire variable domain, with the rest obtained from reference TRBV5-1 and TRBJ2-2, is as follows: KAGVTQTPRYLIKTRGQQVTLSCSPISGHRSVSWYQQTPGQGLQFLFEYFSETQRNKGNFPGRFSGRQFSNSRSEMNVSTLELGDSALYLCASSSTSFTGELFFGEGSRLTVL.

The chain joins TRBV11-3 to TRBJ1-5; maybe TRBD1 (6 bases). V was shortened by 5 bases and J by 4 bases, with 15 bases between the two germline ends. The CDR3 is 15 amino acids. Germline CDR1 reads SGHNT; CDR2 reads YENEEA. The CDR3 region has the DNA TGTGCCAGCAGCCTAAGCGGGGGCCTGAATCAGCCCCAGCATTTT. Protein sequence: CASSLSGGLNQPQHF.

This clonotype has just a few counts. For the CDR3, the DNA is TGTGCCAGCAGCCCACCGGGAGCGGGGCAGCCCCAGCATTTT. Translated: CASSPPGAGQPQHF. The chain uses TRBV7-9 and TRBJ1-5; the D is unclear. V gave up 5 bases and J gave up 7 bases, with 15 bases separating them. The CDR3 runs to 14 residues. Germline CDR1 is SEHNR and CDR2 is FQNEAQ (reference sequence).

This chain connects TRBV5-4 to TRBJ2-5; D uncertain. CDR3 size: 13 residues. V lost 1 base to trimming and J lost 0 bases, with 4 bases between them. Germline values: CDR1 SGHNT, CDR2 YYREEE (reference sequence). CDR3 amino acids: CASSLRYQETQYF. DNA for the CDR3: TGTGCCAGCAGCTTGCGGTACCAAGAGACCCAGTACTTC.

With respect to this clonotype: This sequence may be a read error, since a much larger clone differs from it by one base. This sequence joins TRBV6-1 and TRBJ1-2, with 11 nucleotides matching TRBD1. Germline V gene data show CDR1 as MNHNS and CDR2 as SASEGT. This CDR3 contains 14 residues. Trimming at V came to 5 bases and at J to 2 bases, leaving 1 base not matched to a gene. CDR3 in DNA: TGTGCCAGCAGTAGGGACAGGGGGAACTATGGCTACACCTTC. Translating gives CASSRDRGNYGYTF.

This clonotype was counted ten times or more. J is TRBJ2-7 and V is TRBV7-2; no firm D call. The V and J ends lost 5 bases and 7 bases respectively, with 9 bases between them. The CDR3 is made up of 11 amino acids. CDR1 is SGHTA, CDR2 FQGNSA, per germline. CDR3 region: CASSTVREQYF. The CDR3 DNA sequence: TGTGCCAGCAGCACAGTCCGGGAGCAGTACTTC.

This clonotype was picked up many times. The rearrangement uses TRBV5-1 and TRBJ2-6; the D gene is possibly TRBD1 (5 bases). CDR1 SGHRS and CDR2 YFSETQ come from the germline V gene. The germline V and J ends were trimmed by 3 bases and 0 bases, with 10 bases remaining between them. The CDR3 loop spans 16 amino acids. CDR3 in amino acids: CASSWGIHSGANVLTF. In DNA, the CDR3 is TGCGCCAGCAGCTGGGGCATTCACTCTGGGGCCAACGTCCTGACTTTC.

V and J are TRBV7-2 and TRBJ2-7; TRBD2 matches at 8 bases. Germline CDR1 is SGHTA and CDR2 is FQGNSA. The junction had 4 bases not matched to a gene; V was cut back by 3 bases and J by 0 bases. This CDR3 spans 15 amino acids. The CDR3, as DNA: TGTGCCAGCAGCTTGACGGGGGGGTTCTCCTACGAGCAGTACTTC. It yields the protein CASSLTGGFSYEQYF.

This clonotype was detected many times. The rearrangement uses TRBV20-1 and TRBJ2-6, with TRBD1 identical over 8 bases. In germline, CDR1 is DFQATT, CDR2 SNEGSKA (reference sequence). Trimming cost V 3 bases and J 1 base; bases outside gene matches: 8. The CDR3 length is 17 residues. This CDR3 reads CSARAQGATSGANVLTF. DNA for the CDR3: TGCAGTGCTAGGGCCCAGGGGGCAACTTCTGGGGCCAACGTCCTGACTTTC.

In this sample, this clonotype turned up many times. The CDR3 loop is CASSLRTSGRIDTQYF. In nucleotides, the CDR3 is TGCGCCAGCAGCCTTCGGACTAGCGGGCGGATAGATACGCAGTATTTT. This chain links TRBV5-1 with TRBJ2-3, with TRBD2 identical over 11 bases. Germline assignment: CDR1 SGHRS and CDR2 YFSETQ. Trimming took 4 bases from V and 5 from J; bases not matched to a gene: 9. The CDR3 consists of 16 residues.

At least ten counts were recorded for this clonotype. V is TRBV20-1 and J is TRBJ2-7; 9 bases map to TRBD2. The germline V gene encodes CDR1 DFQATT and CDR2 SNEGSKA (reference sequence). With V trimmed by 7 bases and J by 5 bases, 18 bases remained unmatched. This CDR3 is 16 amino acids long. CDR3 sequence reads: CSVTPVAGAIRHEQYF. CDR3 in DNA: TGCAGTGTCACCCCCGTAGCGGGAGCTATTAGACACGAGCAGTACTTC.

Many counts were recorded for this clonotype. The V and J genes are TRBV6-1 and TRBJ2-7; the D gene is possibly TRBD2 (7 bases). The germline V and J ends were trimmed by 7 bases and 5 bases, with 21 bases remaining between them. The CDR3 length is 15 residues. Germline CDR1 MNHNS, CDR2 SASEGT. As DNA, the CDR3 is TGTGCCAGCACCTCCATAGGGGGGAGGGTCGACGAGCAGTACTTC. Residues: CASTSIGGRVDEQYF.